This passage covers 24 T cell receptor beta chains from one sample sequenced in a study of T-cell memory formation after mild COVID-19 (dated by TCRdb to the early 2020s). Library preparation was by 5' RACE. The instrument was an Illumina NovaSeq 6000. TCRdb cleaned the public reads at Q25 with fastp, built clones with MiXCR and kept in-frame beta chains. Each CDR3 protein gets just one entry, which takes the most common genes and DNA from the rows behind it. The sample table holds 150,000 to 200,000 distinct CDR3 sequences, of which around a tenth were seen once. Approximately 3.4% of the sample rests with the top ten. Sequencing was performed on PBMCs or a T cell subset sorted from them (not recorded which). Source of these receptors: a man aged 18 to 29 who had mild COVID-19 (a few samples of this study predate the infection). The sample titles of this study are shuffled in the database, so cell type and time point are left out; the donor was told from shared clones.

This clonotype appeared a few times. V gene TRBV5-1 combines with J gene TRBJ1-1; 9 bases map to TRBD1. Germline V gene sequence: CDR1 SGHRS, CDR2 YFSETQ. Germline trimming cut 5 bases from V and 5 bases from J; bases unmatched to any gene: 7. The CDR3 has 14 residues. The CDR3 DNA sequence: TGCGCCAGCAGTACCGGGACAGGGTGGACTGAAGCTTTCTTT. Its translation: CASSTGTGWTEAFF.

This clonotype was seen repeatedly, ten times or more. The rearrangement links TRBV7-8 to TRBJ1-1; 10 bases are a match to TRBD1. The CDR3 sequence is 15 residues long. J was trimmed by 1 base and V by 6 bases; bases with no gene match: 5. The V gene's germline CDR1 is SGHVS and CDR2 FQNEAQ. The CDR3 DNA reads TGTGCCAGCAGACCACGGACAGGGGGGAACACTGAAGCTTTCTTT. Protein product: CASRPRTGGNTEAFF.

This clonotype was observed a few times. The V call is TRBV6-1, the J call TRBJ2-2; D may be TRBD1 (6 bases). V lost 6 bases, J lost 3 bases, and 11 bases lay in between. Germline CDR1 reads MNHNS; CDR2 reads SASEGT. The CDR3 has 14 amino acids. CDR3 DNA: TGTGCCAGCAGCGGGCAGGGGTACACCGGGGAGCTGTTTTTT. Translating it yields CASSGQGYTGELFF.

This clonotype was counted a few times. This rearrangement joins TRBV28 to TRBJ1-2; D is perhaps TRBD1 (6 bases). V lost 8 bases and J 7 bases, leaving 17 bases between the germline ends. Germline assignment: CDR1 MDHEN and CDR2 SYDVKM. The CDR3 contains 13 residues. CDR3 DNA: TGTGCCAGCTCCGGGACATCTTTTCTTGGCTACACCTTC. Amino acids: CASSGTSFLGYTF.

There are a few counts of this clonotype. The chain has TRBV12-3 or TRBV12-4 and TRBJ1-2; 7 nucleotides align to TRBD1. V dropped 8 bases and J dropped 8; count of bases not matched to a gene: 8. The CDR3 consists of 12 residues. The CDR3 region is CASGITGDGYTF. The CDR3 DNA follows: TGTGCCAGCGGGATTACAGGGGACGGCTACACCTTC.

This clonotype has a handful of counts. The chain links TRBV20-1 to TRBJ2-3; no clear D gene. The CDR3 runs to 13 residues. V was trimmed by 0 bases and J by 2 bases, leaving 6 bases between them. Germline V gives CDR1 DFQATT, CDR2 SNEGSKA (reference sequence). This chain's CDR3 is CSARDWYTDTQYF. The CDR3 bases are TGCAGTGCTAGAGATTGGTACACAGATACGCAGTATTTT.

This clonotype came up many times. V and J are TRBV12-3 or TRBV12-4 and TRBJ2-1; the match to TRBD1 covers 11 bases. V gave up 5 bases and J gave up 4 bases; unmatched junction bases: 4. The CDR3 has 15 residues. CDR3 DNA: TGTGCCAGCAGTCCGGACAGGGGGCGATACAATGAGCAGTTCTTC. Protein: CASSPDRGRYNEQFF.

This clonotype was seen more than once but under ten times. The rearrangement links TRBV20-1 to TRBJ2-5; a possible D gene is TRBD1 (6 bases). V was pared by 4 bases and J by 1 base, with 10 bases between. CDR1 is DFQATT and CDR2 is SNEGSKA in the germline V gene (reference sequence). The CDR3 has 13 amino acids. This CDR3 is CSATHRAQETQYF. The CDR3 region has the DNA TGCAGTGCTACCCACAGGGCCCAAGAGACCCAGTACTTC.

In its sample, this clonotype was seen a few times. The CDR3 DNA follows: TGTGCCACCAGCACCAGGGGGGATCAGCCCCAGCATTTT. As protein: CATSTRGDQPQHF. The V and J genes are TRBV15 and TRBJ1-5; TRBD1 matches 7 bases. The germline CDR1 and CDR2 sequences are LNHNV and YYDKDF (reference sequence). The CDR3 has 13 amino acids. Germline trimming cut 4 bases from V and 5 bases from J; bases unmatched to any gene: 2.

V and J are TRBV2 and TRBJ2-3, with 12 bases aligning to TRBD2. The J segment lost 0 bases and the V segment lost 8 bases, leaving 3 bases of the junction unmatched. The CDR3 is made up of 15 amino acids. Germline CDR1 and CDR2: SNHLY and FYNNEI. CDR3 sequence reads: CASSGTSGSTDTQYF. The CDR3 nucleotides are TGTGCCAGCTCCGGGACTAGCGGGAGCACAGATACGCAGTATTTT.

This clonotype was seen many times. The CDR3 sequence: CATRQGNTGELFF. Written as DNA, the CDR3 is TGCGCGACGCGACAGGGGAACACCGGGGAGCTGTTTTTT. The rearrangement joins TRBV5-1 to TRBJ2-2; TRBD1 matches at 7 bases. This CDR3 region has 13 residues. In germline, CDR1 is SGHRS, CDR2 YFSETQ.

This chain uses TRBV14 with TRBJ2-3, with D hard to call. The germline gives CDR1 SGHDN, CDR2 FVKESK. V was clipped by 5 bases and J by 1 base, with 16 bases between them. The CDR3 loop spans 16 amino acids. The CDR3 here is CASSTPATAGTDTQYF. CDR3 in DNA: TGTGCCAGCAGCACGCCAGCCACCGCCGGCACAGATACGCAGTATTTT.

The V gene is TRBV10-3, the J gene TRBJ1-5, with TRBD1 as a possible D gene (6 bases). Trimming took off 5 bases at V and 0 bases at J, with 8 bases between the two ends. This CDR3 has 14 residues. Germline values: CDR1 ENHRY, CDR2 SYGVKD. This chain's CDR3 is CAISTQGSNQPQHF. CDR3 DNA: TGTGCCATCAGTACACAGGGTAGCAATCAGCCCCAGCATTTT.

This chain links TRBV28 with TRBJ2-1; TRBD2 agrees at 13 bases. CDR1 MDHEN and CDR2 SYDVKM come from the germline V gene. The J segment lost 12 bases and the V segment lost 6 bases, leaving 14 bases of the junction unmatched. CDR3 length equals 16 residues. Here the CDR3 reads CASRPKYGLAGAGQFF. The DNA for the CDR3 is TGTGCCAGCAGACCAAAATATGGACTAGCGGGGGCAGGGCAGTTCTTC. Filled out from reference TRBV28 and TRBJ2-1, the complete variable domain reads DVKVTQSSRYLVKRTGEKVFLECVQDMDHENMFWYRQDPGLGLRLIYFSYDVKMKEKGDIPEGYSVSREKKERFSLILESASTNQTSMYLCASRPKYGLAGAGQFFGPGTRLTVL.

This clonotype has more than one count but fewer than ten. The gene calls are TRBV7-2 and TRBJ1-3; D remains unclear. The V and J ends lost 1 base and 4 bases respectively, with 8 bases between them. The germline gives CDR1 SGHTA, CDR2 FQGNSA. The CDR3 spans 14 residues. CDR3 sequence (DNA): TGTGCCAGCAGCTTAGTCGGCAAAGGAAACACCATATATTTT. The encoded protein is CASSLVGKGNTIYF.

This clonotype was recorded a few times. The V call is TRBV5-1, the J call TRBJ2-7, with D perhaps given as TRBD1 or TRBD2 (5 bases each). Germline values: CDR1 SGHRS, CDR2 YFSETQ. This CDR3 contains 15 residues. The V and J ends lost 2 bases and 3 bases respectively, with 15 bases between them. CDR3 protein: CASSLSPGPNYEQYF. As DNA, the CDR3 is TGCGCCAGCAGCTTATCCCCGGGACCGAACTACGAGCAGTACTTC.

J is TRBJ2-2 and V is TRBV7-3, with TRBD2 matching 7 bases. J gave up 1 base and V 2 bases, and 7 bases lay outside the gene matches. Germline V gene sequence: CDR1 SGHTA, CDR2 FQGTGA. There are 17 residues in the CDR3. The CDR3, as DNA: TGTGCCAGCAGCTTAGGGGCTCAGCGGGGGAACACCGGGGAGCTGTTTTTT. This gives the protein CASSLGAQRGNTGELFF.

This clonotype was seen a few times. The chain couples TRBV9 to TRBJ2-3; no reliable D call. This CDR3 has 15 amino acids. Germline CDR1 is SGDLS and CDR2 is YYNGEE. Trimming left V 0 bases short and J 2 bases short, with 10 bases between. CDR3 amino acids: CASSVGGRITDTQYF. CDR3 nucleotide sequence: TGTGCCAGCAGCGTAGGGGGTAGAATCACAGATACGCAGTATTTT.

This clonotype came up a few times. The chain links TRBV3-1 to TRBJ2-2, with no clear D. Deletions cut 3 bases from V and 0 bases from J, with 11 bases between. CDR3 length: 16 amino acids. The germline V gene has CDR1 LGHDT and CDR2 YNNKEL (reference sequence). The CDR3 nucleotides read TGTGCCAGCAGCCAGGGATGGATGGCGAACACCGGGGAGCTGTTTTTT. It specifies CASSQGWMANTGELFF.

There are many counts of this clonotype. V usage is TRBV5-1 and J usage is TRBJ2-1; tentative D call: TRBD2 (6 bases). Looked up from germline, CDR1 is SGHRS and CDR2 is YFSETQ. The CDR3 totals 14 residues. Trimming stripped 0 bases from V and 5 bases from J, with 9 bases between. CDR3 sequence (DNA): TGCGCCAGCAGCTTGGGACTAGTAGACAATGAGCAGTTCTTC. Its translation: CASSLGLVDNEQFF.

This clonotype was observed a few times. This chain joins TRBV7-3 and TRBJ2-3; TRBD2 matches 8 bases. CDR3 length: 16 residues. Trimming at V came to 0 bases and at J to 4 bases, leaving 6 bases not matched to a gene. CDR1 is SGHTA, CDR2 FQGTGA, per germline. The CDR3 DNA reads TGTGCCAGCAGCTTAACACCGGGGGGGGCGGCAGATACGCAGTATTTT. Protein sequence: CASSLTPGGAADTQYF.

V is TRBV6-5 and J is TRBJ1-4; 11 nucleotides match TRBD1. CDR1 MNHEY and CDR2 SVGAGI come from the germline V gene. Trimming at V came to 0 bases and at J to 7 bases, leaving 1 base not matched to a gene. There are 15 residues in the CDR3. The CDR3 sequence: CASSYSGQGGEKLFF. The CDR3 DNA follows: TGTGCCAGCAGTTACTCGGGACAGGGGGGTGAAAAACTGTTTTTT.

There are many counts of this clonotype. The CDR3, as DNA: TGTGCCAGCAGCCGGCGAGCGGCCCATGAGCAGTTCTTC. The encoded protein is CASSRRAAHEQFF. V gene TRBV6-2 or TRBV6-3 combines with J gene TRBJ2-1; D is possibly TRBD2 (5 bases). This CDR3 spans 13 amino acids. Trimming took off 6 bases at V and 8 bases at J, with 14 bases between the two ends. Germline CDR1 and CDR2: MNHEY and SVGEGT.

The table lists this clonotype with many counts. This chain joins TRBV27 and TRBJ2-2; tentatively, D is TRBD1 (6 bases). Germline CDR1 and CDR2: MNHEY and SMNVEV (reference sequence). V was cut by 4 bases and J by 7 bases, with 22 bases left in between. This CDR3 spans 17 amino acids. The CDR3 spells CASSSPETGMGGGELFF. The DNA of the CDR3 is TGTGCCAGCAGTTCGCCGGAAACAGGGATGGGCGGCGGGGAGCTGTTTTTT.